Listed below are T cell receptor beta chains from one sample, sequenced in a study of shared clonotypes between healthy human individuals. Sequencing was performed with immunoSEQ multiplex PCR; in TCRdb, only in-frame clones are kept and a portion is missing. The data hold about 600,000 clones, with roughly 97% observed a single time. The specimen sequenced was naive CD4+ T cells sorted from blood. These receptors came from a woman aged 25 to 39 in good health. Each CDR3 is given with its conserved first and last residue. Fields, in order: clone size, CDR3 length, V gene, D gene, J gene, CDR3 DNA, CDR3 protein. The D gene is left open where the match is weak. Not all rows give a size; the values are once, few, many and, for expanded clones, a class.

>.|14|TRBV6-1|.|TRBJ1-4
TGTGCCAGCAGCACACTAGCAACTAATGAAAAACTGTTTTTT
CASSTLATNEKLFF
>.|18|TRBV12-2|.|TRBJ2-6
TGTGCAAGTCGCTTACCAGGGGGCCTCCACTCTGGGGCCAACGTCCTGACTTTC
CASRLPGGLHSGANVLTF
>.|12|TRBV6-4|.|TRBJ2-1
TGTGCCAGCAGTGACTCTCACAATGAGCAGTTCTTC
CASSDSHNEQFF
>.|15|TRBV7-9|.|TRBJ1-1
TGTGCCAGCAGCTTAGCCCCCGCGTCGGGGACTGAAGCTTTCTTT
CASSLAPASGTEAFF
>.|14|TRBV7-7|TRBD1|TRBJ2-2
TGTGCCAGCAGTTGGGACAGCAACACCGGGGAGCTGTTTTTT
CASSWDSNTGELFF
>.|13|TRBV9|.|TRBJ2-2
TGTGCCAGCAGCGTAGATTACCCCGGGGAGCTGTTTTTT
CASSVDYPGELFF
>.|15|TRBV5-5|.|TRBJ2-7
TGTGCCAGCAGCTTGGAAGGGCCGTTCTCCTACGAGCAGTACTTC
CASSLEGPFSYEQYF
>.|17|TRBV11-3|.|TRBJ2-1
TGTGCCAGCAGCTTAGGGAGGGAGACCCCCCTTTTCAATGAGCAGTTCTTC
CASSLGRETPLFNEQFF
>once|15|TRBV2|.|TRBJ1-4
TGTGCCAGCAGTCCCCACATAACAACTAATGAAAAACTGTTTTTT
CASSPHITTNEKLFF
>.|13|TRBV21-1|.|TRBJ2-7
TGTGCCAGCCCAGCAGGGGACATCTACGAGCAGTACTTC
CASPAGDIYEQYF
>.|15|TRBV7-2|TRBD2|TRBJ2-5
TGTGCCAGCAGCTTAGAAGGACTAGCGGTAGAGACCCAGTACTTC
CASSLEGLAVETQYF
>.|16|TRBV27|TRBD1|TRBJ2-4
TGTGCCAGCAGCCCCCTGGACAGGGGACCCAAAAACATTCAGTACTTC
CASSPLDRGPKNIQYF
>.|14|TRBV2|.|TRBJ2-1
TGTGCCAGCAGGGGGGACTTGCGAGGGGATGAGCAGTTCTTC
CASRGDLRGDEQFF
>.|15|TRBV5-8|.|TRBJ2-4
TGTGCCAGCAGCTTGGAGCCCTTGGCCAAAAACATTCAGTACTTC
CASSLEPLAKNIQYF
>.|15|TRBV27|TRBD1|TRBJ2-3
TGTGCCAGCGCCTGGACAGGCCCAAATCTAAATACGCAGTATTTT
CASAWTGPNLNTQYF
>.|15|TRBV19|.|TRBJ1-1
TGTGCCAGTAGTATCGGACACTCTTCGACCACTGAAGCTTTCTTT
CASSIGHSSTTEAFF
>.|12|TRBV7-8|.|TRBJ2-3
TGTGCCAGCAGCTGGAGGTCAGATACGCAGTATTTT
CASSWRSDTQYF
>.|14|TRBV5-1|.|TRBJ1-1
TGCGCCAGCAGCCTCGTGAGTGGAAACACTGAAGCTTTCTTT
CASSLVSGNTEAFF